This T cell receptor beta chain was profiled in a study of shared clonotypes between healthy human individuals. About the research overall: Donors were a couple of women and a few men aged 18 to 49.

Clones were read by immunoSEQ multiplex PCR, and TCRdb kept only the in-frame ones, dropping some. The sample includes 2.5 million or so clones, roughly nine tenths of them seen just once. Worth noting for this clone: The antigen is unknown.

Donors, healthy HIV-negative adults, lacked recent acute infections or vaccinations. Study conclusions and caveats: Sharing across several donors was seen in about 5% of naive CD4 clonotypes.

The sequenced sample consisted of naive CD4+ T cells sorted from blood. Stated subset: CD45RA+ positively selected. This receptor was taken from a man between 18 and 29 years old in good health.

The CDR3 nucleotides are TGTGCCAGCAGCGACGCGGGAAACATTCAGTACTTC. It is translated as CASSDAGNIQYF. The chain has TRBV9 and TRBJ2-4; D might be TRBD2 (5 bases). V shed 3 bases and J shed 6 bases, with 7 bases lying between them. The germline V gene encodes CDR1 SGDLS and CDR2 YYNGEE. The CDR3 spans 12 residues.